A selection of T cell receptor beta chains follows, all from one sample in a study of T cell changes during pregnancy in multiple sclerosis. Produced via immunoSEQ multiplex PCR; TCRdb's table is partial and in-frame only. The sample lists about 40,000 clones, more than 80% occurring once. The sample in question was peripheral blood, obtained before pregnancy. The receptors come from a female donor with multiple sclerosis, enrolled in a pregnancy study. CDR3s include the opening cysteine and the closing phenylalanine or tryptophan. The D gene is left open where the match is weak. Where a row states a size, it is once, few, many or the class of an expanded clone; other rows omit it.

D gene: NA; J gene: TRBJ2-3; clone size: NA; V gene: TRBV5-1; CDR3 protein: CASSLAVRAAVSTDTQYF; CDR3 DNA: TGCGCCAGCAGCTTGGCCGTGCGGGCGGCGGTCAGCACAGATACGCAGTATTTT
D gene: TRBD1; J gene: TRBJ1-5; clone size: NA; V gene: TRBV28; CDR3 protein: CASRRTGTGDQPQHF; CDR3 DNA: TGTGCCAGCAGACGGACCGGGACAGGGGATCAGCCCCAGCATTTT
D gene: TRBD1; J gene: TRBJ1-1; clone size: NA; V gene: TRBV5-1; CDR3 protein: CASTPSTGPDTEAFF; CDR3 DNA: TGCGCCAGCACACCTTCGACAGGGCCCGACACTGAAGCTTTCTTT
D gene: TRBD1; J gene: TRBJ1-2; clone size: NA; V gene: TRBV28; CDR3 protein: CASTPPDRGYGYTF; CDR3 DNA: TGTGCCAGCACCCCCCCCGACAGGGGCTATGGCTACACCTTC
D gene: NA; J gene: TRBJ2-7; clone size: NA; V gene: TRBV7-2; CDR3 protein: CASSLNPVSYEQYF; CDR3 DNA: TGTGCCAGCAGCTTAAATCCGGTTTCCTACGAGCAGTACTTC
D gene: TRBD1; J gene: TRBJ1-5; clone size: NA; V gene: TRBV27; CDR3 protein: CASRIGQGKGQPQHF; CDR3 DNA: TGTGCCAGCAGAATAGGACAGGGGAAGGGCCAGCCCCAGCATTTT
D gene: TRBD2; J gene: TRBJ2-7; clone size: NA; V gene: TRBV6-9; CDR3 protein: CASSCGRASYEQYF; CDR3 DNA: TGTGCCAGCAGTTGCGGGAGGGCCTCCTACGAGCAGTACTTC
D gene: NA; J gene: TRBJ2-3; clone size: NA; V gene: TRBV6-1; CDR3 protein: CASSLRVGTDTQYF; CDR3 DNA: TGTGCCAGCAGCCTCAGGGTAGGCACAGATACGCAGTATTTT
D gene: NA; J gene: TRBJ1-5; clone size: NA; V gene: TRBV5-1; CDR3 protein: CASSLAGASNQPQHF; CDR3 DNA: TGCGCCAGCAGCTTAGCGGGGGCGAGCAATCAGCCCCAGCATTTT
D gene: NA; J gene: TRBJ1-4; clone size: NA; V gene: TRBV7-9; CDR3 protein: CASSSTLAGVGEKLFF; CDR3 DNA: TGTGCCAGCAGCTCAACCCTAGCGGGAGTGGGGGAAAAACTGTTTTTT
D gene: TRBD2; J gene: TRBJ2-5; clone size: NA; V gene: TRBV7-2; CDR3 protein: CASRFTSGEETQYF; CDR3 DNA: TGTGCCAGCAGATTTACTAGCGGAGAAGAGACCCAGTACTTC
D gene: TRBD1; J gene: TRBJ1-5; clone size: NA; V gene: TRBV5-6; CDR3 protein: CASSPQGAPSNQPQHF; CDR3 DNA: TGTGCCAGCAGCCCACAGGGGGCACCGAGCAATCAGCCCCAGCATTTT
D gene: NA; J gene: TRBJ2-2; clone size: NA; V gene: TRBV9; CDR3 protein: CASSVTRAELFF; CDR3 DNA: TGTGCCAGCAGCGTAACCAGGGCAGAGCTGTTTTTT
D gene: TRBD2; J gene: TRBJ2-1; clone size: NA; V gene: TRBV9; CDR3 protein: CASSTSPGLAGINEQFF; CDR3 DNA: TGTGCCAGCAGCACTAGCCCGGGACTAGCGGGAATCAATGAGCAGTTCTTC
D gene: TRBD2; J gene: TRBJ2-3; clone size: NA; V gene: TRBV27; CDR3 protein: CASSFGGGSGTDTQYF; CDR3 DNA: TGTGCCAGCAGTTTTGGGGGGGGTAGCGGCACAGATACGCAGTATTTT
D gene: TRBD1; J gene: TRBJ2-5; clone size: NA; V gene: TRBV6-5; CDR3 protein: CASRIGTGLQETQYF; CDR3 DNA: TGTGCCAGCAGGATAGGGACAGGGCTTCAAGAGACCCAGTACTTC
D gene: NA; J gene: TRBJ2-3; clone size: NA; V gene: TRBV5-1; CDR3 protein: CASSSDSYTDTQYF; CDR3 DNA: TGCGCCAGCAGCTCAGACAGTTACACAGATACGCAGTATTTT
D gene: TRBD2; J gene: TRBJ2-1; clone size: few; V gene: TRBV7-9; CDR3 protein: CASSSRLAGYNEQFF; CDR3 DNA: TGTGCCAGCAGCTCCCGACTAGCGGGGTACAATGAGCAGTTCTTC
D gene: TRBD2; J gene: TRBJ2-7; clone size: NA; V gene: TRBV5-6; CDR3 protein: CASSPRTSSEQYF; CDR3 DNA: TGTGCCAGCAGCCCACGGACTAGTTCCGAGCAGTACTTC
D gene: TRBD1; J gene: TRBJ2-3; clone size: NA; V gene: TRBV11-1; CDR3 protein: CASSQPGQGTDTQYF; CDR3 DNA: TGTGCCAGCAGCCAACCGGGACAGGGGACAGATACGCAGTATTTT
D gene: NA; J gene: TRBJ2-4; clone size: NA; V gene: TRBV7-9; CDR3 protein: CASSLPRARGTKNIQYF; CDR3 DNA: TGTGCCAGCAGCTTACCCCGGGCCAGGGGAACCAAAAACATTCAGTACTTC
D gene: NA; J gene: TRBJ2-2; clone size: NA; V gene: TRBV6-4; CDR3 protein: CASSDSAESGELFF; CDR3 DNA: TGTGCCAGCAGTGACTCGGCGGAGAGCGGGGAGCTGTTTTTT
D gene: NA; J gene: TRBJ1-1; clone size: NA; V gene: TRBV5-6; CDR3 protein: CASSLATGRIEAFF; CDR3 DNA: TGTGCCAGCAGCTTGGCGACCGGGAGGATTGAAGCTTTCTTT
D gene: TRBD2; J gene: TRBJ2-7; clone size: few; V gene: TRBV10-3; CDR3 protein: CAISESLGTSGRGEQYF; CDR3 DNA: TGTGCCATCAGTGAGTCCCTGGGGACTAGCGGGAGAGGCGAGCAGTACTTC
D gene: NA; J gene: TRBJ2-7; clone size: NA; V gene: TRBV7-9; CDR3 protein: CASSQDSLSSYEQYF; CDR3 DNA: TGTGCCAGCAGCCAGGACAGCTTGAGCTCCTACGAGCAGTACTTC
D gene: NA; J gene: TRBJ1-6; clone size: once; V gene: TRBV30; CDR3 protein: CACRQDNSPLHF; CDR3 DNA: TGTGCCTGTCGACAGGACAATTCACCCCTCCACTTT
D gene: NA; J gene: TRBJ2-5; clone size: NA; V gene: TRBV10-3; CDR3 protein: CAISTMAVTRETQYF; CDR3 DNA: TGTGCCATCAGCACTATGGCCGTAACGCGGGAGACCCAGTACTTC
D gene: TRBD1; J gene: TRBJ1-4; clone size: NA; V gene: TRBV28; CDR3 protein: CASNSQGALEKLFF; CDR3 DNA: TGTGCCAGCAACAGCCAGGGGGCTTTAGAAAAACTGTTTTTT
D gene: NA; J gene: TRBJ1-5; clone size: NA; V gene: TRBV6-6; CDR3 protein: CAGREDGNQPQHF; CDR3 DNA: TGTGCCGGCAGGGAGGACGGCAATCAGCCCCAGCATTTT
D gene: NA; J gene: TRBJ1-2; clone size: NA; V gene: TRBV6-6; CDR3 protein: CASSYSPGGSNYGYTF; CDR3 DNA: TGTGCCAGCAGTTACTCTCCCGGGGGATCTAACTATGGCTACACCTTC
D gene: TRBD1; J gene: TRBJ2-6; clone size: NA; V gene: TRBV12-5; CDR3 protein: CASGLAPGQQGANVLTF; CDR3 DNA: TGTGCTAGTGGTTTGGCCCCGGGACAGCAAGGGGCCAACGTCCTGACTTTC
D gene: NA; J gene: TRBJ1-4; clone size: NA; V gene: TRBV18; CDR3 protein: CASQGVGEKLFF; CDR3 DNA: TGTGCCAGCCAAGGGGTAGGCGAAAAACTGTTTTTT
D gene: NA; J gene: TRBJ1-1; clone size: NA; V gene: TRBV4-1; CDR3 protein: CASSQVLQGNTEAFF; CDR3 DNA: TGCGCCAGCAGCCAAGTCCTGCAGGGGAACACTGAAGCTTTCTTT
D gene: NA; J gene: TRBJ1-4; clone size: NA; V gene: TRBV4-1; CDR3 protein: CASSQAGHILFF; CDR3 DNA: TGCGCCAGCAGCCAAGCCGGTCATATACTGTTTTTT
D gene: TRBD2; J gene: TRBJ2-1; clone size: once; V gene: TRBV18; CDR3 protein: CASSPRVLAGDYHNEQFF; CDR3 DNA: TGTGCCAGCTCACCACGGGTACTAGCGGGAGATTATCACAATGAGCAGTTCTTC
D gene: TRBD2; J gene: TRBJ2-2; clone size: NA; V gene: TRBV6-4; CDR3 protein: CASSDVLRLAGKGGELFF; CDR3 DNA: TGTGCCAGCAGTGACGTCCTTCGGCTAGCGGGAAAAGGCGGGGAGCTGTTTTTT
D gene: NA; J gene: TRBJ2-3; clone size: once; V gene: TRBV19; CDR3 protein: CASSILGPRPDTQYF; CDR3 DNA: TGTGCCAGTAGTATCTTGGGGCCCAGGCCAGATACGCAGTATTTT
D gene: NA; J gene: TRBJ2-7; clone size: NA; V gene: TRBV9; CDR3 protein: CASSVVVGGGEQYF; CDR3 DNA: TGTGCCAGCAGCGTAGTAGTGGGAGGGGGCGAGCAGTACTTC
D gene: TRBD2; J gene: TRBJ2-1; clone size: once; V gene: TRBV10-2; CDR3 protein: CASSESNAGGIHEQFF; CDR3 DNA: TGCGCCAGCAGTGAGTCGAATGCGGGAGGGATCCATGAGCAGTTCTTC
D gene: TRBD1; J gene: TRBJ1-1; clone size: NA; V gene: TRBV30; CDR3 protein: CAWSATTGDTEAFF; CDR3 DNA: TGTGCCTGGAGTGCAACTACAGGGGACACTGAAGCTTTCTTT
D gene: NA; J gene: TRBJ2-3; clone size: NA; V gene: TRBV5-1; CDR3 protein: CASSLSGNGADTQYF; CDR3 DNA: TGCGCCAGCAGCTTGTCGGGGAATGGCGCAGATACGCAGTATTTT